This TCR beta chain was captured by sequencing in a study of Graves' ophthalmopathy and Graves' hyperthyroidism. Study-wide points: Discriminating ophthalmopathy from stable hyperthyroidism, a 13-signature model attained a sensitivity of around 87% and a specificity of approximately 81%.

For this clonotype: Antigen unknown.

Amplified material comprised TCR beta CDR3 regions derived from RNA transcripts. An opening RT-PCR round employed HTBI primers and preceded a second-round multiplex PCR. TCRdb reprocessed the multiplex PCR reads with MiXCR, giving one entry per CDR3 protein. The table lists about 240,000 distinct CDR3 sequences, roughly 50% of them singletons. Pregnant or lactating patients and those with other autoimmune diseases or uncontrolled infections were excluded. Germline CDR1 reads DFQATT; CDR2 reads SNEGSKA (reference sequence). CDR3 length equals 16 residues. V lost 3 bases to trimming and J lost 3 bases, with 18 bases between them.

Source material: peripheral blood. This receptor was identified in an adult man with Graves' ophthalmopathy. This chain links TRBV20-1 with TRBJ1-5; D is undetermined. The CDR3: CSASLGGIRNNQPQHF. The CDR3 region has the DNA TGCAGTGCTAGTCTTGGCGGCATAAGGAACAATCAGCCCCAGCATTTT.